The 15 T cell receptor beta chains reported below all come from one sample, sequenced in a study of STAT3 mutations in large granular lymphocyte leukemia. Findings and caveats of the study: Every T-LGLL patient had at least one immunodominant TCRbeta clonotype.

Their target antigens are unknown. Some clones are missing from TCRdb's copy, which holds only in-frame ones; the method was immunoSEQ multiplex PCR. The sample records 2,500 or so clones, approximately 31% being singletons. Input material: PBMCs. Receptor source: a human donor with T large granular lymphocyte leukemia. Some clones in this sample may be carry-over from other donors' samples.

There are a few counts of this clone. This rearrangement joins TRBV9 to TRBJ1-3, with D possibly matching TRBD1 (6 bases). The CDR3 spans 15 residues. The germline V gene encodes CDR1 SGDLS and CDR2 YYNGEE. V was trimmed by 4 bases and J by 4 bases, leaving 15 bases between them. CDR3 sequence: CASSSHRDPGNTIYF. The CDR3 nucleotides read TGTGCCAGCAGCTCGCACAGGGATCCGGGAAACACCATATATTTT.

The chain uses TRBV30 and TRBJ1-2; 8 nucleotides match TRBD1. The CDR3 is 12 residues long. The V gene end was trimmed by 5 bases and the J gene end by 2 bases; junction bases not matched to a gene: 1. Germline CDR1 and CDR2: GTSNPN and SVGIG (reference sequence). CDR3 nucleotide sequence: TGTGCCTGGGGACAGGGAAACTATGGCTACACCTTC. Protein product: CAWGQGNYGYTF.

J is TRBJ2-7 and V is TRBV7-8; perhaps TRBD1 as D (5 bases). CDR1 and CDR2 (germline): SGHVS, FQNEAQ. Trimming removed 1 base from V and 0 bases from J, with 10 bases in between. The CDR3 runs 15 residues. In DNA, the CDR3 is TGTGCCAGCAGCTTAGTAGGGGCGGACTCCTACGAGCAGTACTTC. Translation: CASSLVGADSYEQYF. Supplemented by reference TRBV7-8 and TRBJ2-7, the full variable domain reads GAGVSQSPRYKVAKRGQDVALRCDPISGHVSLFWYQQALGQGPEFLTYFQNEAQLDKSGLPSDRFFAERPEGSVSTLKIQRTQQEDSAVYLCASSLVGADSYEQYFGPGTRLTVT.

V and J are TRBV7-9 and TRBJ1-4; maybe TRBD1 (5 bases). The length of the CDR3 is 13 residues. Germline V lookup: CDR1 SEHNR, CDR2 FQNEAQ (reference sequence). With 4 bases removed from V and 7 bases from J, the gap between germline ends came to 10 bases. CDR3 protein: CASSWGTSEKLFF. The CDR3 DNA reads TGTGCCAGCAGCTGGGGGACCTCTGAAAAACTGTTTTTT.

V is TRBV28 and J is TRBJ2-5; possible D gene TRBD1, 6 bases. This CDR3 has 13 residues. Trimming left V 6 bases short and J 10 bases short, with 18 bases between. Per the germline V gene, CDR1 is MDHEN and CDR2 is SYDVKM. CDR3 sequence reads: CASRLPGTDSQYF. CDR3 nucleotides: TGTGCCAGCAGGCTACCGGGGACGGACAGCCAGTACTTC. Full variable domain (remainder filled in from reference TRBV28 and TRBJ2-5): DVKVTQSSRYLVKRTGEKVFLECVQDMDHENMFWYRQDPGLGLRLIYFSYDVKMKEKGDIPEGYSVSREKKERFSLILESASTNQTSMYLCASRLPGTDSQYFGPGTRLLVL.

This clone has more than one count but fewer than ten. The chain uses TRBV19 and TRBJ2-5; 9 bases are shared with TRBD2. CDR1 and CDR2 (germline): LNHDA, SQIVND (reference sequence). There are 12 residues in the CDR3. The V segment lost 10 bases and the J segment 5 bases; nucleotides outside the gene matches: 5. The CDR3, as DNA: TGTGCCACCGCGGGAGGGGGGGAGACCCAGTACTTC. As protein: CATAGGGETQYF.

The chain joins TRBV5-1 to TRBJ1-1; TRBD1 matches 8 bases. The V segment lost 4 bases and the J segment 3 bases; nucleotides outside the gene matches: 8. CDR3 length: 15 amino acids. Germline CDR1 reads SGHRS; CDR2 reads YFSETQ. CDR3 bases: TGCGCCAGCAGCCTCCAGGGGGCAGGGTACACTGAAGCTTTCTTT. Encoded protein: CASSLQGAGYTEAFF.

V and J are TRBV7-9 and TRBJ1-2; D is unclear. Looked up from germline, CDR1 is SEHNR and CDR2 is FQNEAQ (reference sequence). V shed 3 bases and J shed 4 bases, with 12 bases lying between them. The CDR3 has 14 residues. The CDR3 loop reads CASSFGSISYGYTF. The CDR3, as DNA: TGTGCCAGCAGCTTTGGGAGTATAAGCTATGGCTACACCTTC. Full variable domain (missing parts from reference TRBV7-9 and TRBJ1-2): DTGVSQNPRHKITKRGQNVTFRCDPISEHNRLYWYRQTLGQGPEFLTYFQNEAQLEKSRLLSDRFSAERPKGSFSTLEIQRTEQGDSAMYLCASSFGSISYGYTFGSGTRLTVV.

CDR3 region: CASVKGPPSYEQYF. CDR3 DNA sequence: TGCGCCAGCGTTAAGGGACCTCCGTCCTACGAGCAGTACTTC. This chain connects TRBV5-1 to TRBJ2-7, with D perhaps being TRBD1 or TRBD2 (5 bases each). In germline, CDR1 is SGHRS, CDR2 YFSETQ. Trimming pared 7 bases from V and 1 base from J, leaving 15 bases between. This CDR3 has 14 amino acids.

V is TRBV29-1 and J is TRBJ2-3; tentative D call: TRBD2 (6 bases). The V and J ends lost 4 bases and 0 bases respectively, with 14 bases between them. The CDR3 is 15 amino acids. The germline V gene has CDR1 SQVTM and CDR2 ANQGSEA. CDR3 DNA sequence: TGCAGCGTTGCTCTAGCGAGCTTGAGCACAGATACGCAGTATTTT. The encoded protein is CSVALASLSTDTQYF.

The chain couples TRBV5-5 to TRBJ2-7, with no clear D. Germline CDR1 and CDR2: SGHKS and YYEKEE (reference sequence). The CDR3 consists of 14 residues. Deletions cut 1 base from V and 3 bases from J, with 11 bases between. CDR3 in amino acids: CASSLFVPHYEQYF. The CDR3 nucleotides read TGTGCCAGCAGCTTGTTTGTGCCTCACTACGAGCAGTACTTC.

The V and J genes are TRBV18 and TRBJ2-7; D uncertain. Germline V gene sequence: CDR1 KGHSH, CDR2 LQKENI. There are 13 residues in the CDR3. V was pared by 1 base and J by 0 bases, with 4 bases between. CDR3 amino acids: CASSPQGSYEQYF. The CDR3 DNA sequence: TGTGCCAGCTCACCACAGGGCTCCTACGAGCAGTACTTC.

The gene calls are TRBV29-1 and TRBJ2-5, with D possibly being TRBD2 (5 bases). Trimming stripped 0 bases from V and 5 bases from J, with 13 bases between. Germline V CDR1 and CDR2: SQVTM, ANQGSEA. The CDR3 consists of 14 residues. CDR3 bases: TGCAGCGTTGAAGAGGTGGGAGCGCCTGAGACCCAGTACTTC. It codes for CSVEEVGAPETQYF.

This clone occurred a few times. This chain links TRBV7-9 with TRBJ2-1; 10 bases agree with TRBD1. The V gene end was trimmed by 6 bases and the J gene end by 4 bases; junction bases not matched to a gene: 9. Germline V gene sequence: CDR1 SEHNR, CDR2 FQNEAQ (reference sequence). This CDR3 has 16 residues. CDR3 nucleotides: TGTGCCAGCAGTTTGGACCGGGACAGGGGATACAATGAGCAGTTCTTC. Translation: CASSLDRDRGYNEQFF.

V and J are TRBV30 and TRBJ2-1, with TRBD2 identical over 8 bases. The length of the CDR3 is 14 residues. V trimming: 5 bases; J trimming: 9 bases; junction bases outside the gene matches: 12. CDR1 GTSNPN and CDR2 SVGIG come from the germline V gene (reference sequence). The CDR3 sequence: CAWRTSGVVGEQFF. Written as DNA, the CDR3 is TGTGCCTGGCGCACTAGCGGAGTGGTCGGTGAGCAGTTCTTC. The whole variable domain, remainder taken from reference TRBV30 and TRBJ2-1, is SQTIHQWPATLVQPVGSPLSLECTVEGTSNPNLYWYRQAAGRGLQLLFYSVGIGQISSEVPQNLSASRPQDRQFILSSKKLLLSDSGFYLCAWRTSGVVGEQFFGPGTRLTVL.